The clone carrying this T cell receptor beta chain was counted only a few times. Antigen specificity is unknown. The data derive from a study of long-term antiretroviral therapy in people with HIV. Across the study: There is a gap of about a decade between the earliest samples and the later 2015 immediate-ART recommendation. Overall study results and limits: Pre-ART expanded TRB clones stayed dominant throughout, though often decreasing after ART. ART preceded a rise in diversity that nonetheless stayed lower than in transplant donor controls.

The CDR3 consists of 14 residues. V trimming: 0 bases; J trimming: 6 bases; junction bases outside the gene matches: 2. Germline V gene lookup returns CDR1 SGDLS and CDR2 YYNGEE. At survey level, the immunoSEQ assay was run in its v3.0 version. TCRdb keeps only in-frame clones here, not all; method: immunoSEQ multiplex PCR. The sample yields roughly 45,000 clones, about 81% seen once. The clonotype was recovered from a woman between 18 and 29 years old with HIV. The sequencing used unsorted PBMCs, collected 0.8 years after starting antiretroviral therapy. The chain has TRBV9 and TRBJ2-3; 9 nucleotides line up with TRBD1. The chain's CDR3 is CASSVGDRGDTQYF. As DNA, the CDR3 is TGTGCCAGCAGCGTAGGTGACAGGGGGGATACGCAGTATTTT.